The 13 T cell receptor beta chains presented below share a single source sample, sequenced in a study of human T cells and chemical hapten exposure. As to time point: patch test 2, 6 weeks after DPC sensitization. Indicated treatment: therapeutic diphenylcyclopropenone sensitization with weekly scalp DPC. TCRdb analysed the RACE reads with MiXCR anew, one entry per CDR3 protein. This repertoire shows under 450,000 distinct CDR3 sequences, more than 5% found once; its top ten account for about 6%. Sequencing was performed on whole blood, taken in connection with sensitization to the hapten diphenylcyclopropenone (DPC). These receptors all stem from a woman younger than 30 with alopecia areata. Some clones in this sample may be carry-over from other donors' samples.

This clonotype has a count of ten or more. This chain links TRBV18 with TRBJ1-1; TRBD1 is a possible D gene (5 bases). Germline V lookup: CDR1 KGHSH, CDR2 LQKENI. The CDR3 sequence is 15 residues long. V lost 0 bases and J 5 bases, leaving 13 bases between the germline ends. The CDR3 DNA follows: TGTGCCAGCTCACCACCAGCAGGGCTTGGAACTGAAGCTTTCTTT. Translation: CASSPPAGLGTEAFF. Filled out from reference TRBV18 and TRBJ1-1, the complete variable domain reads NAGVMQNPRHLVRRRGQEARLRCSPMKGHSHVYWYRQLPEEGLKFMVYLQKENIIDESGMPKERFSAEFPKEGPSILRIQQVVRGDSAAYFCASSPPAGLGTEAFFGQGTRLTVV.

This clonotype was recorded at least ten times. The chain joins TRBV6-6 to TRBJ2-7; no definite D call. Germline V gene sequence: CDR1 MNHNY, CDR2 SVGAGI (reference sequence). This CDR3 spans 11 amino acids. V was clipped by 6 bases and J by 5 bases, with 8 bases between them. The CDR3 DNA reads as TGTGCCAGCAGCCCGTCTCACGAGCAGTACTTC. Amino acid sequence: CASSPSHEQYF.

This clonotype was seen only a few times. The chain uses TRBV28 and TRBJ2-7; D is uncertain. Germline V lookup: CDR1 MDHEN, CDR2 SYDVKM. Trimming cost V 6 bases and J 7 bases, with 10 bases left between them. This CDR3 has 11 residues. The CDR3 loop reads CASSRRLEQYF. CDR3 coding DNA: TGTGCCAGCAGCCGCAGGCTTGAGCAGTACTTC.

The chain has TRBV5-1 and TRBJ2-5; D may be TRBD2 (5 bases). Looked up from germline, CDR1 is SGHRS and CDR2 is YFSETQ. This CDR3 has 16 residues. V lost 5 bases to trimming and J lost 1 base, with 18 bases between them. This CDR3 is CASRLPPRGPQETQYF. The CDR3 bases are TGCGCCAGCAGACTTCCTCCTCGGGGTCCCCAAGAGACCCAGTACTTC.

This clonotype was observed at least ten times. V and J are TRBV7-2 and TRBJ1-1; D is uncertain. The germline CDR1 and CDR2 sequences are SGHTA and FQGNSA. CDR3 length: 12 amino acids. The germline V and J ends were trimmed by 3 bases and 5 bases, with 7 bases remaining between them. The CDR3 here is CASSFGLTEAFF. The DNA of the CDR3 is TGTGCCAGCAGCTTTGGACTGACTGAAGCTTTCTTT. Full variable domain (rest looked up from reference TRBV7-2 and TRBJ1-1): GAGVSQSPSNKVTEKGKDVELRCDPISGHTALYWYRQSLGQGLEFLIYFQGNSAPDKSGLPSDRFSAERTGGSVSTLTIQRTQQEDSAVYLCASSFGLTEAFFGQGTRLTVV.

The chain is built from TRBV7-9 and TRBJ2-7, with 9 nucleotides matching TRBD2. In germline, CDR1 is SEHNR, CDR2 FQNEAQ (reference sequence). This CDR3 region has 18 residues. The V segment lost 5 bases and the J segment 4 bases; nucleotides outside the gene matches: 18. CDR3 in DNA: TGTGCCAGCAGCAGTAGCCGTAGCGGGGGCGAAGATCTTTACGAGCAGTACTTC. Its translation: CASSSSRSGGEDLYEQYF.

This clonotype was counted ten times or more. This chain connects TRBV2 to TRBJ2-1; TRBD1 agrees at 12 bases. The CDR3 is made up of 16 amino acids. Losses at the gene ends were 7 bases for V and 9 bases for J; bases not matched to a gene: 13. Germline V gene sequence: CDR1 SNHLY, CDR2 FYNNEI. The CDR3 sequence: CASTIPRDRGRSEQFF. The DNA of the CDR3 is TGTGCCAGCACTATTCCCCGGGACAGGGGGCGGAGTGAGCAGTTCTTC.

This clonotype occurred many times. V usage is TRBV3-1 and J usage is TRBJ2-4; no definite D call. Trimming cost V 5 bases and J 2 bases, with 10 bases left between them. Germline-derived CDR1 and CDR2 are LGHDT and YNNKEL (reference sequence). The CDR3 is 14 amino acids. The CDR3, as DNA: TGTGCCAGCAGCGAGCCTTGGACCAAAAACATTCAGTACTTC. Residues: CASSEPWTKNIQYF.

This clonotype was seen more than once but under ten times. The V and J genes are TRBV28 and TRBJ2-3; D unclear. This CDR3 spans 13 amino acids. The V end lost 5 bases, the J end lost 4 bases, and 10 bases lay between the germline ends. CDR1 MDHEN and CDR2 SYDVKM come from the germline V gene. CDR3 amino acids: CASSPLWADTQYF. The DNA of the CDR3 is TGTGCCAGCAGTCCGCTTTGGGCAGATACGCAGTATTTT.

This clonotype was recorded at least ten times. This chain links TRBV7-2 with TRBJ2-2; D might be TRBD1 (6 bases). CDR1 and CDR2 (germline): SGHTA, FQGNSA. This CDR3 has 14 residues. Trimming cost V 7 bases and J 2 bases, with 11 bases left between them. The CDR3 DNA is TGTGCCAGCACCATGGACAGAAACACCGGGGAGCTGTTTTTT. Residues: CASTMDRNTGELFF.

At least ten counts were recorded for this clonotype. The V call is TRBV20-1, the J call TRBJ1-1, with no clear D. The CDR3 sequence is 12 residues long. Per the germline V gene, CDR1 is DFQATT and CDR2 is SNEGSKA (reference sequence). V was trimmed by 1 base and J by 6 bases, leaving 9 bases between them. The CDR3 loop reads CSARGLSPEAFF. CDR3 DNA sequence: TGCAGTGCTAGAGGACTCTCTCCTGAAGCTTTCTTT.

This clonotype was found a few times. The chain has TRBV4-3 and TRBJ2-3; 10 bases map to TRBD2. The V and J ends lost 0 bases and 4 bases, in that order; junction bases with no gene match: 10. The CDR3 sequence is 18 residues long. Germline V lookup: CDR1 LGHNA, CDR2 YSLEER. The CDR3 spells CASSQDLAGASFSDTQYF. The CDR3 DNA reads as TGCGCCAGCAGCCAAGATCTAGCGGGGGCCTCTTTCTCAGATACGCAGTATTTT.

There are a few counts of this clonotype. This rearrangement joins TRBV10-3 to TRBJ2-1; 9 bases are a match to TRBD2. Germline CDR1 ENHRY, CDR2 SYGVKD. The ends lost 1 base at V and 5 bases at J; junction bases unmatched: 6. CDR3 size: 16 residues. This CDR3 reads CAISEYSWTSDNEQFF. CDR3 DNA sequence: TGTGCCATCAGTGAGTACAGCTGGACTAGCGACAATGAGCAGTTCTTC.